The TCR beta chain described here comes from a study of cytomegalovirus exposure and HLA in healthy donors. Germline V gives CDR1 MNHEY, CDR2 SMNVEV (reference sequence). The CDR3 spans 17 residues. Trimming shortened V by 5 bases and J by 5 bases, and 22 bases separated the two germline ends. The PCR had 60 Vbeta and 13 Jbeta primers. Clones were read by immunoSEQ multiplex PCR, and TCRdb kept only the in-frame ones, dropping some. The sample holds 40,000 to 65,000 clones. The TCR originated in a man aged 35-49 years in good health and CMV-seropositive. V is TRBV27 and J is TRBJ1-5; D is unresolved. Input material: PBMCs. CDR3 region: CASSPLGGVQEHQPQHF. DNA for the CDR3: TGTGCCAGCAGTCCCCTCGGCGGGGTCCAGGAGCATCAGCCCCAGCATTTT.